This TCR beta chain was obtained from a study of blood T cell repertoires in COVID-19 (dated by TCRdb to the early 2020s). As for the study more broadly: Samples covering the acute and convalescent phases of COVID-19 were provided by collaborators in the United States, Italy and Spain. A de-identified subject ID, COVID-19 status, age in years and sex were almost always included in the sample metadata. HLA class I and class II types, where available, came from metadata supplied by the sample provider rather than from assay-based typing. Samples came from the ongoing ImmuneRACE study (first 160 participants) plus 1,254 subjects from 6 global collaborators. The repertoires were released in a freely available public database meant as a resource for research on the immune response to SARS-CoV-2. The material from the prospective study consisted of cDNA or gDNA derived from T cells, B-cell-depleted T cells, or PBMCs. Subjects who had been exposed to COVID-19, were actively infected with it, or had recovered from it provided the deeply sampled blood TCRbeta repertoires that made up the dataset. On the study overall, not on this receptor specifically: Clinical and demographic metadata were provided uncurated, with the amount varying by source and participant.

After removal of 5 bases from V and 9 bases from J, the junction retains 3 bases not matched to a gene. The germline V gene encodes CDR1 SEHNR and CDR2 FQNEAQ (reference sequence). Counted from cysteine to phenylalanine, this CDR3 has 12 amino acids. Only the CDR3 DNA is retained, 36 bases long and in frame from the first base. The immunoSEQ Assay, a bias-controlled multiplex PCR, was used to amplify TCRbeta CDR3 regions from genomic DNA. In the paper's pipeline: The number of nucleated cells in each sample was estimated by amplification of reference gene primers within the assay. To quantify the absolute abundance of each unique TCRbeta CDR3 rearrangement, sequence reads were collapsed and filtered. For each sample, productive Simpson clonality was calculated as the square root of Simpson's diversity index over productive rearrangements. The table was pulled from immuneACCESS by TCRdb, which kept in-frame rearrangements only. Such tables lose some clones; where checked, under half of the loss comes from unresolved V genes, and the rest has no known cause. For V, J and clone size, that table is used; D and trimming come from the DNA. The sample table shows approximately 52,000 clones, and roughly nine tenths are seen once. More than 15% of the sample goes to the ten largest clones.

With regard to this clone: Its antigen remains unidentified. Nothing much larger sits one base from this clone, and base qualities are not available.

Each collaborating institution followed its own protocols to collect whole blood in K2EDTA tubes. For TCRbeta analysis, collaborators shipped samples in one of three forms: frozen whole blood, isolated PBMCs, or DNA extracted from either of those sample types. In this chain, TRBV7-9 is recombined with TRBJ2-1; 8 middle bases align to TRBD2. The material sequenced was peripheral blood. The receptor was derived from a human donor with active COVID-19. The donor label of this sample is uncertain. Read as DNA, the sequence is TGTGCCAGCAGCCAGCGGGGGTTTGAGCAGTTCTTC. This gives the protein CASSQRGFEQFF.